This section outlines one T cell receptor (beta chain) sequence together with its context. Its antigen is not identified. The sample contains more than one DNA sequence encoding this CDR3. The data belong to a study of Ad26.COV2.S vaccination and SARS-CoV-2 variants. Overall study findings and caveats: The TCR-based breadth and depth measures might underestimate overall T cell responses. Spike-specific TCR breadth ran higher among vaccine recipients than placebo recipients. Considerable breadth of spike-specific CD8+ and CD4+ T cell responses has reportedly been documented following vaccination. Vaccine recipients and placebo recipients showed similar non-spike TCR breadth.

TCRdb's copy holds only in-frame clones and misses some; the assay was immunoSEQ multiplex PCR. The table has 180,000 or so clones, roughly nine tenths seen once. Germline loops: CDR1 SEHNR, CDR2 FQNEAQ (reference sequence). V was cut by 2 bases and J by 0 bases, with 9 bases left in between. CDR3 size: 15 residues. Sequences were derived from peripheral blood, sampled after recovery from COVID-19. V and J are TRBV7-9 and TRBJ2-3, with D possibly matching TRBD2 (7 bases). The TCR comes from a human donor who had recovered from COVID-19. CDR3 sequence (DNA): TGTGCCAGCAGCTTACGGGGGGCAAGCACAGATACGCAGTATTTT. Amino acid sequence: CASSLRGASTDTQYF.